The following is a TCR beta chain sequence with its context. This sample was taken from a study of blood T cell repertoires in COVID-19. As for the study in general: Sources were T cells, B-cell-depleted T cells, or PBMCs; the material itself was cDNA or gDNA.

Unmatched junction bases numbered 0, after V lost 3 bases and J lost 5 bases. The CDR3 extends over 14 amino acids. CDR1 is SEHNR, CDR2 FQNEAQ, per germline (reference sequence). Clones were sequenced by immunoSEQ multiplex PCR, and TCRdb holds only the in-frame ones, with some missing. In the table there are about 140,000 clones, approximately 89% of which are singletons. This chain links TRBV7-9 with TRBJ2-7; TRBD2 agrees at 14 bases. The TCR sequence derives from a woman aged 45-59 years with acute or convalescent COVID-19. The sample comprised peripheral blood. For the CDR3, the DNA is TGTGCCAGCAGCTTGGGACTAGCGGGAGACGAGCAGTACTTC. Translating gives CASSLGLAGDEQYF.